The present entry profiles one T cell receptor (beta chain) with its context. Its antigen is currently unknown. J lost 5 bases, V lost 1 base, and 10 bases had no gene match. The CDR3 contains 17 residues. The germline V gene has CDR1 LGHNA and CDR2 YNFKEQ. These data are taken from a study of T-cell memory formation after mild COVID-19. Study-level findings and limits: Some SARS-CoV-2-responding clones were already detected in memory before infection. Clones that contracted from day 15 to 85 had balanced CD4/CD8; later expanders were CD4+ biased.

TCR alpha and TCR beta cDNA libraries with sample barcodes and UMIs came from 5'RACE using constant-segment primers. TCRdb independently ran MiXCR on the 5' RACE reads; one entry per CDR3 protein. The profile shows 300,000 to 400,000 distinct CDR3 sequences, 25% to 30% of them singletons. Sequences were obtained from PBMCs or a T cell subset sorted from them (not recorded which). The sequence derives from an adult woman who had mild COVID-19 (a few samples of this study predate the infection). Cell type and time point are not known. The V and J genes are TRBV4-2 and TRBJ2-5; the match to TRBD2 covers 10 bases. The DNA of the CDR3 is TGTGCCAGCAGCCAAGTCGCCCAAGCGGGGGGGCCGGAGACCCAGTACTTC. Protein sequence: CASSQVAQAGGPETQYF.